The T cell receptor (beta chain) under discussion was sequenced for a study of blood T cell repertoires in COVID-19. Study overall: There were acute and convalescent COVID-19 samples, and they came from the United States, Italy and Spain. Sources were T cells, B-cell-depleted T cells, or PBMCs; the material itself was cDNA or gDNA.

The CDR3 covers 16 residues. V lost 6 bases and J lost 2; bases outside the gene matches: 10. The germline V gene has CDR1 LNHDA and CDR2 SQIVND (reference sequence). Original analysis: Reference gene primer amplification in the assay estimated nucleated cell counts. TCRdb keeps only in-frame clones here, not all; method: immunoSEQ multiplex PCR. The DNA gave D and trimming, while V, J and clone size come from that table. The table records fewer than 150,000 clones, about 86% of them present only once. The sample was peripheral blood. The clonotype originates from a woman in her forties or fifties with acute or convalescent COVID-19. The rearrangement joins TRBV19 to TRBJ2-3; 8 positions match TRBD1. CDR3 nucleotide sequence: TGTGCCAGTAGACCCATCGACAGGGGACCCACAGATACGCAGTATTTT. Protein product: CASRPIDRGPTDTQYF.